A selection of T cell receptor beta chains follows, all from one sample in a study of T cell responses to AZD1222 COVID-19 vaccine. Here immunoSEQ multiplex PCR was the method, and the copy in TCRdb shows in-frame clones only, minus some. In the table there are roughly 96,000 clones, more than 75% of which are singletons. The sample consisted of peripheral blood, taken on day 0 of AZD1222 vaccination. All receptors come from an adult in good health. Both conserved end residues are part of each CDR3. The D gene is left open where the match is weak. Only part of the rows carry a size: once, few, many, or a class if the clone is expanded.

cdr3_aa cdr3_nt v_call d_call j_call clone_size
CASSLRQGVLYGYTF TGTGCCAGCAGCTTACGACAGGGGGTTCTCTATGGCTACACCTTC TRBV5-4 TRBD1 TRBJ1-2 -
CASSKEGRCGRVNSGANVLTF TGTGCCAGCAGCAAAGAAGGTAGGTGCGGCAGGGTGAACTCTGGGGCCAACGTCCTGACTTTC TRBV21-1 - TRBJ2-6 few
CASSLARHIADEKLFF TGTGCCAGCAGCTTAGCCCGCCACATCGCGGATGAAAAACTGTTTTTT TRBV7-9 - TRBJ1-4 once
CATSRALAAYNEQFF TGTGCCACCAGCAGAGCACTAGCGGCCTACAATGAGCAGTTCTTC TRBV15 TRBD2 TRBJ2-1 -
CASSIRAGAGTGELFF TGTGCCAGCAGCATTAGGGCGGGAGCCGGCACCGGGGAGCTGTTTTTT TRBV28 TRBD2 TRBJ2-2 -
CASSLGTWNEQFF TGTGCCAGCAGCTTGGGGACGTGGAATGAGCAGTTCTTC TRBV5-6 - TRBJ2-1 -
CASSSSHNYGYTF TGTGCCAGCAGCTCCTCCCATAACTATGGCTACACCTTC TRBV11-2 - TRBJ1-2 -
CASSPDGKSNQPQHF TGTGCCAGCTCCCCGGACGGAAAGAGCAATCAGCCCCAGCATTTT TRBV18 - TRBJ1-5 -
CASSTGLAGVIHEQFF TGCGCCAGCAGCACCGGACTAGCGGGAGTCATCCATGAGCAGTTCTTC TRBV5-1 TRBD2 TRBJ2-1 -
CASSFVRGNTGELFF TGTGCCAGCAGTTTCGTCAGGGGAAACACCGGGGAGCTGTTTTTT TRBV28 - TRBJ2-2 -
CASRRTGGVGNSPLHF TGTGCCAGCAGACGGACAGGGGGTGTGGGTAATTCACCCCTCCACTTT TRBV7-9 TRBD1 TRBJ1-6 -
CSVELAGGAYEQYF TGCAGCGTTGAACTAGCGGGAGGGGCCTACGAGCAGTACTTC TRBV29-1 TRBD2 TRBJ2-7 once
CASSDRSGRALGEQFF TGTGCCAGCAGTGATCGAAGCGGGAGGGCCCTCGGTGAGCAGTTCTTC TRBV2 TRBD2 TRBJ2-1 -
CASSQLAGAYNEQFF TGTGCCAGCAGCCAACTAGCGGGAGCTTACAATGAGCAGTTCTTC TRBV11-3 TRBD2 TRBJ2-1 -
CASSIQPGAVEQFF TGTGCCAGTAGTATCCAACCGGGGGCCGTTGAGCAGTTCTTC TRBV19 - TRBJ2-1 -
CASSLDSTGGADAGELFF TGTGCCAGCAGTTTAGATTCGACAGGGGGCGCTGATGCCGGGGAGCTGTTTTTT TRBV28 TRBD1 TRBJ2-2 -
CASSFGPSYEQYF TGTGCCAGCAGTTTCGGGCCCTCCTACGAGCAGTACTTC TRBV27 - TRBJ2-7 once
CASSEWEVRKAFF TGTGCCAGCAGTGAATGGGAAGTTCGGAAAGCTTTCTTT TRBV25-1 - TRBJ1-1 -
CASSVDSGVGNQPQHF TGTGCCAGCAGTGTGGACTCAGGGGTAGGCAATCAGCCCCAGCATTTT TRBV2 - TRBJ1-5 -
CASSEGLLRTYEQYF TGTGCCAGCAGTGAAGGCCTACTTCGGACCTACGAGCAGTACTTC TRBV2 - TRBJ2-7 -
CASSSQGSGNTIYF TGTGCCAGCAGTTCCCAGGGTTCCGGAAACACCATATATTTT TRBV6-6 - TRBJ1-3 -
CASSPPGSATLYEQYF TGTGCCAGCTCACCACCGGGGAGCGCAACCCTCTACGAGCAGTACTTC TRBV18 - TRBJ2-7 -
CASSLTSGYEQYF TGTGCCAGCAGCTTGACTAGCGGGTACGAGCAGTACTTC TRBV3-1/TRBV3-2 TRBD2 TRBJ2-7 -
CASSLVTQLSYNEQFF TGTGCCAGCAGCTTAGTGACGCAGCTCTCCTACAATGAGCAGTTCTTC TRBV11-2 - TRBJ2-1 -
CASSQTRYTGTSESYEQYF TGCGCCAGCAGCCAAACCCGTTACACCGGGACTAGCGAATCCTACGAGCAGTACTTC TRBV4-3 TRBD2 TRBJ2-7 -
CASSLWRGRVNTEAFF TGTGCCAGCAGTTTATGGCGTGGTCGAGTGAACACTGAAGCTTTCTTT TRBV28 - TRBJ1-1 -
CASSSRTSTEAFF TGTGCCAGCAGTTCTCGGACGTCGACTGAAGCTTTCTTT TRBV6-5 - TRBJ1-1 -
CATSRSRNTEAFF TGTGCCACCAGCAGATCGAGAAACACTGAAGCTTTCTTT TRBV15 - TRBJ1-1 -
CASSFRGRTEAFF TGTGCCAGCAGCTTCAGGGGTAGGACTGAAGCTTTCTTT TRBV7-2 - TRBJ1-1 -
CASERERIADTQYF TGTGCCAGCGAGCGGGAGAGGATTGCAGATACGCAGTATTTT TRBV2 TRBD2 TRBJ2-3 -
CASSYSKGGHTQYF TGTGCCAGCAGTTACTCGAAGGGAGGGCATACGCAGTATTTT TRBV6-5 TRBD2 TRBJ2-3 -
CASSRQKGGQPQHF TGTGCCAGCTCACGTCAGAAGGGCGGGCAGCCCCAGCATTTT TRBV18 - TRBJ1-5 few
CASRVPPWAGGGGYTF TGTGCCAGTAGAGTTCCACCGTGGGCAGGGGGAGGCGGCTACACCTTC TRBV19 TRBD1 TRBJ1-2 once
CASSFRGDNEKLFF TGTGCCAGCAGTTTCCGGGGTGATAATGAAAAACTGTTTTTT TRBV28 - TRBJ1-4 -
CASSYSTSGYTF TGTGCCAGCAGTTACAGTACGAGTGGCTACACCTTC TRBV28 - TRBJ1-2 few
CASSPGAFNQPQHF TGTGCCAGCAGCCCGGGGGCCTTTAATCAGCCCCAGCATTTT TRBV7-3 - TRBJ1-5 once
CASEGQRNYGYTF TGTGCCAGCGAAGGACAGAGAAACTATGGCTACACCTTC TRBV12-3/TRBV12-4 - TRBJ1-2 -
CASSLATGPNYGYTF TGTGCCAGCAGCTTGGCGACGGGTCCCAACTATGGCTACACCTTC TRBV5-5 - TRBJ1-2 -
CASSKADRGSTDTQYF TGTGCCAGCAGCAAAGCAGACCGGGGAAGCACAGATACGCAGTATTTT TRBV21-1 - TRBJ2-3 few
CASSISGAPNTEAFF TGTGCCAGTAGTATATCAGGGGCCCCGAACACTGAAGCTTTCTTT TRBV19 - TRBJ1-1 -
CASRPTSGNSYEQYF TGTGCCAGCAGACCGACTAGCGGGAACTCCTACGAGCAGTACTTC TRBV2 TRBD2 TRBJ2-7 -
CASSLTSDSEQFF TGTGCCAGCAGCTTGACTAGCGATAGTGAGCAGTTCTTC TRBV5-5 TRBD2 TRBJ2-1 -
CASSPPGRAGETQYF TGTGCCAGCAGTCCCCCCGGGAGAGCGGGTGAGACCCAGTACTTC TRBV6-5 - TRBJ2-5 -
CATSRGQGFNIQYF TGTGCCACCAGCAGAGGACAGGGTTTTAACATTCAGTACTTC TRBV15 TRBD1 TRBJ2-4 -
CASSPDRVGNTIYF TGTGCCAGCAGCCCCGACAGGGTTGGAAACACCATATATTTT TRBV7-2 TRBD1 TRBJ1-3 -
CASSLRDTNQHF TGTGCCAGCAGCTTGAGGGACACCAATCAACATTTT TRBV7-9 - TRBJ1-5 medium-sized
CASSSDSSTEAFF TGTGCCAGCAGTTCCGACTCCTCCACTGAAGCTTTCTTT TRBV12-3/TRBV12-4 - TRBJ1-1 -
CSATPGYEQYF TGCAGTGCTACACCCGGCTACGAGCAGTACTTC TRBV20-1 - TRBJ2-7 -
CASSTPAFGAQYF TGCGCCAGCAGCACCCCCGCCTTTGGTGCGCAGTATTTT TRBV5-1 - TRBJ2-3 -
CASSQALRGSYGYTF TGTGCCAGCAGCCAAGCTCTGCGGGGGTCCTATGGCTACACCTTC TRBV3-1/TRBV3-2 - TRBJ1-2 few
CASAPSGANVLTF TGTGCTAGTGCCCCCTCTGGGGCCAACGTCCTGACTTTC TRBV12-5 - TRBJ2-6 -
CASSQDVTGSSYEQYF TGTGCCAGCAGCCAAGATGTAACTGGTTCCTCCTACGAGCAGTACTTC TRBV4-2 - TRBJ2-7 few
CASSPLAGAVNTQYF TGTGCCAGTAGCCCACTAGCGGGAGCCGTCAATACGCAGTATTTT TRBV19 TRBD2 TRBJ2-3 once
CATRSDRGNQPQHF TGTGCCACCCGCTCCGACAGGGGCAATCAGCCCCAGCATTTT TRBV15 TRBD1 TRBJ1-5 -
CASSANPGTSGNEQFF TGCGCCAGCAGCGCCAACCCCGGGACTAGCGGTAATGAGCAGTTCTTC TRBV5-1 TRBD2 TRBJ2-1 -
CASSLTLAAYNEQFF TGTGCCAGCAGCTTGACGCTAGCGGCCTACAATGAGCAGTTCTTC TRBV11-1 TRBD2 TRBJ2-1 -
CASSLGLGLKETQYF TGCGCCAGCAGCTTGGGGTTGGGACTAAAAGAGACCCAGTACTTC TRBV5-1 TRBD2 TRBJ2-5 -
CASSLAKAANEKLFF TGTGCCAGCAGTTTGGCCAAGGCCGCTAATGAAAAACTGTTTTTT TRBV6-5 - TRBJ1-4 -
CASSPYSASSYNEQFF TGTGCCAGCAGCCCATACTCAGCGAGCTCCTACAATGAGCAGTTCTTC TRBV4-2 - TRBJ2-1 -